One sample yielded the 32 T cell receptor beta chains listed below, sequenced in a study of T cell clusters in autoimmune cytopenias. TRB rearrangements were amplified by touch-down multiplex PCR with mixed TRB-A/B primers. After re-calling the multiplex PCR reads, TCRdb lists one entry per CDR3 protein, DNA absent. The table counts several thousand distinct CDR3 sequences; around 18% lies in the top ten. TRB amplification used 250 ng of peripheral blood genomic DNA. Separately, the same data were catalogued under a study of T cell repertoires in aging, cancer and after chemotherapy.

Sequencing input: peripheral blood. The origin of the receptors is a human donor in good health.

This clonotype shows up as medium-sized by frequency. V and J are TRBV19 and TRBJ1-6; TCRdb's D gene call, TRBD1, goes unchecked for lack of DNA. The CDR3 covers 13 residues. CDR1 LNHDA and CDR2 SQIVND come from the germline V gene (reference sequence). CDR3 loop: CASSNRGYSPLHF.

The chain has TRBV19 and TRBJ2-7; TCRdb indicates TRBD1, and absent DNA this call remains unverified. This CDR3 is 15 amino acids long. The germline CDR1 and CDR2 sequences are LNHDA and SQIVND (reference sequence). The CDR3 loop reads CASSPSGGGLYEQYF.

The CDR3 loop reads CASSQAGRDAGYTF. J is TRBJ1-2 and V is TRBV4-3. The CDR3 extends over 14 amino acids. CDR1 LGHNA and CDR2 YSLEER come from the germline V gene.

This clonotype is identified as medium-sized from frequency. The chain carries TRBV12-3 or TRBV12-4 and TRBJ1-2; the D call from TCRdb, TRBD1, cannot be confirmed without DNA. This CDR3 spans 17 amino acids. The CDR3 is CASSLRLPGTANYGYTF.

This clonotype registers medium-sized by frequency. The CDR3 sequence is CASSLGRSSYEQYF. The chain employs TRBV12-3 or TRBV12-4 and TRBJ2-7. The CDR3 spans 14 residues.

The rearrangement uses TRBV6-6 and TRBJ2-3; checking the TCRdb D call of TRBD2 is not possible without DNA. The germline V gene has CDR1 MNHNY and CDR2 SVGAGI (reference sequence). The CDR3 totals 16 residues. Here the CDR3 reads CASSLPGGPSTDTQYF.

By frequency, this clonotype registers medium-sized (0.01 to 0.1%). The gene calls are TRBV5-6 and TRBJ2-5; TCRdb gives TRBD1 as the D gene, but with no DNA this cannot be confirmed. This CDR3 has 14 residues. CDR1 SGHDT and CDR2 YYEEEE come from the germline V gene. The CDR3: CASSLQGAGETQYF.

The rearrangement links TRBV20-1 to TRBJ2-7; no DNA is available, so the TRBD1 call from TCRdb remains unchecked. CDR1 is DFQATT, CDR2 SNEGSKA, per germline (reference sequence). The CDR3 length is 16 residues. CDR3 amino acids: CSAQNLAGQVSYEQYF.

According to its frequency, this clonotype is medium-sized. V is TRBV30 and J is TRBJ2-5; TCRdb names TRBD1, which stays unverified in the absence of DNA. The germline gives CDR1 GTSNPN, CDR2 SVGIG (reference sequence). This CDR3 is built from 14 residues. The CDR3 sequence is CAWSGRADSGTQYF.

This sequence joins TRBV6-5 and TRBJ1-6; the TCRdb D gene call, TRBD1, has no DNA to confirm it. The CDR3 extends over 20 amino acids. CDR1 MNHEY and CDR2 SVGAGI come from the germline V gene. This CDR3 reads CASSYSTGQGSSSYNSPLHF.

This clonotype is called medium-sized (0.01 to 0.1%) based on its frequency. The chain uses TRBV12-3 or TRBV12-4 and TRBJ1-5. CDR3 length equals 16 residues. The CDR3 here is CASSFGGVEGNQPQHF.

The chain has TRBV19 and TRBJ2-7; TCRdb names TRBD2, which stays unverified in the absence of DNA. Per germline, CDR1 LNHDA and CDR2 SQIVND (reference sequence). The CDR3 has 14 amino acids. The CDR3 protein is CASSPLAGSYEQYF.

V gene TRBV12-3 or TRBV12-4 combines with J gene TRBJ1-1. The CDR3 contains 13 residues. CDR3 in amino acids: CASRRVGGTEAFF.

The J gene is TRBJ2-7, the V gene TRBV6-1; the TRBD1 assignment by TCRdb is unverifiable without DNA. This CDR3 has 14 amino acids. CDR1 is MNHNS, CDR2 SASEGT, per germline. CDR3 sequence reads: CASSERGEVNEQYF.

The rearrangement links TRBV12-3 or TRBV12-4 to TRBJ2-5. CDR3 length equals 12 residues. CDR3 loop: CASSLNSETQYF.

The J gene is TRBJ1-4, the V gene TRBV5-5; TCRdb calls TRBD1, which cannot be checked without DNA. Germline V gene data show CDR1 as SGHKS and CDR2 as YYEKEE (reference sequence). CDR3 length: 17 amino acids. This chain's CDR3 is CASSLAGTGSPNEKLFF.

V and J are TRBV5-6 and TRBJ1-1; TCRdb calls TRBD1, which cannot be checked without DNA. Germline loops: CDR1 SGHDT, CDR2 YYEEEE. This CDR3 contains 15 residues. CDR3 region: CASSLQWAGFTEAFF.

The CDR3 loop reads CASSYTGLYSGGGSYNEQFF. J is TRBJ2-1 and V is TRBV6-2 or TRBV6-3; TCRdb proposes TRBD2, but this gene call is untestable without DNA. In germline, CDR1 is MNHEY, CDR2 SVGEGT. This CDR3 contains 20 residues.

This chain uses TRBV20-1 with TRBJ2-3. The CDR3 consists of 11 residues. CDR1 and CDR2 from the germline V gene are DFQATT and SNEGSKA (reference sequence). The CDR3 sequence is CSARWADTQYF.

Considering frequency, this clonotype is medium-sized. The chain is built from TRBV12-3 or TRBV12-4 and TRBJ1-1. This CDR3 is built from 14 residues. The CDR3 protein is CASRNGGLNTEAFF.

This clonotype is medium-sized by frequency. The CDR3 here is CATSVEPDTEAFF. The chain couples TRBV15 to TRBJ1-1. Germline loops: CDR1 LNHNV, CDR2 YYDKDF (reference sequence). The CDR3 has 13 amino acids.

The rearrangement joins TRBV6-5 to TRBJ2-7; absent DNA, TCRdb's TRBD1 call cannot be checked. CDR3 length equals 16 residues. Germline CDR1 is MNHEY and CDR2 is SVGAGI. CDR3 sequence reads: CASSGRGGGISYEQYF.

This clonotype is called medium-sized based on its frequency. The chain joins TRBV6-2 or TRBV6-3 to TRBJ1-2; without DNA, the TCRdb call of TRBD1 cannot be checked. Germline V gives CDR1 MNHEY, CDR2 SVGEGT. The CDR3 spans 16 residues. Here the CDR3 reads CASRTLRQGGNYGYTF.

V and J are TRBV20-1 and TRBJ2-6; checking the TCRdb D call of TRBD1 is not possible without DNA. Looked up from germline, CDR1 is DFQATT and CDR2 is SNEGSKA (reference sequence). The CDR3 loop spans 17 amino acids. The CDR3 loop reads CSARQWGGSSGANVLTF.

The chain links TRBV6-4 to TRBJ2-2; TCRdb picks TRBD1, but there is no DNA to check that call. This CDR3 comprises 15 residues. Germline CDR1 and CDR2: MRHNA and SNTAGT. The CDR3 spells CASRSGTGRPGELFF.

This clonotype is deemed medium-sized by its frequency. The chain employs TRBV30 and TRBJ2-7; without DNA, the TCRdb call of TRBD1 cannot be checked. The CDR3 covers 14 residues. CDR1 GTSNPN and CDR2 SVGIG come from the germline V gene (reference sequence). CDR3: CAWSVGTGPYEQYF.

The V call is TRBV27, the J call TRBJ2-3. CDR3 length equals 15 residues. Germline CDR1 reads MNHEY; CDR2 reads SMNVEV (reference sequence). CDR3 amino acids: CASSLSWGNTDTQYF.

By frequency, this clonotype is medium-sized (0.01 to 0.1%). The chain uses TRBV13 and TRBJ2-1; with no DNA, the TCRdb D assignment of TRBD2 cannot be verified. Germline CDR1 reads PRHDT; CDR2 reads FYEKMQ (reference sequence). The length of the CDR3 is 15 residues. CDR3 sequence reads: CASSLGSGAYNEQFF. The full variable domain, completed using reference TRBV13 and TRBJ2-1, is AAGVIQSPRHLIKEKRETATLKCYPIPRHDTVYWYQQGPGQDPQFLISFYEKMQSDKGSIPDRFSAQQFSDYHSELNMSSLELGDSALYFCASSLGSGAYNEQFFGPGTRLTVL.

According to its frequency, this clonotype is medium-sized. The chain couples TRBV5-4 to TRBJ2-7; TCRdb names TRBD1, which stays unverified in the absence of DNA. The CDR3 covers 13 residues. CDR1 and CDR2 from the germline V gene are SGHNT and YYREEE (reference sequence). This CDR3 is CASSRTGPYEQYF.

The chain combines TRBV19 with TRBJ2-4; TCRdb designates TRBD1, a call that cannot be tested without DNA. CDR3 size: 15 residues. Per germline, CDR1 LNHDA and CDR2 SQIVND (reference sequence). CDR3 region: CASSISGGAGGIQYF.

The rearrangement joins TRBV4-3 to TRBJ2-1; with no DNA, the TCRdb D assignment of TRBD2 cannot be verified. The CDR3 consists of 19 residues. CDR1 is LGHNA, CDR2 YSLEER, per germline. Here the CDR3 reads CASSQVGRKAGGTSNEQFF.

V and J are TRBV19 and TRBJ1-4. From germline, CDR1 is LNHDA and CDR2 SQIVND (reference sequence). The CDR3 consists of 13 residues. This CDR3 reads CASSTSGGEKLFF.